The rows below give T cell receptor beta chains drawn from one sample of a study of blood T cell repertoires in COVID-19. Produced via immunoSEQ multiplex PCR; TCRdb's table is partial and in-frame only. The data hold hundreds of thousands of clones, with 85% to 90% observed a single time. Sequencing was carried out using PBMCs or T cells enriched from blood (not recorded which). The source is a man between 25 and 39 years old who had recovered from COVID-19. CDR3s leave out the opening cysteine and the closing phenylalanine or tryptophan. D genes are given only for firm matches. Size values are once, few and many counts, or a class for expanded clones, and some rows have none.

>TRBJ2-3|.|TRBV7-2|once
ASSLAVSGTDTQY
>TRBJ2-5|.|TRBV7-2|.
ASSLVLLPGETQY
>TRBJ1-5|.|TRBV28|.
ASSLQDFPQH
>TRBJ2-6|TRBD1|TRBV7-2|.
ASSPTGTANSGANVLT
>TRBJ1-1|.|TRBV19|.
ASIRTSERSGTEAF
>TRBJ2-2|TRBD2|TRBV9|.
ASSVFGLAGAGTGELF
>TRBJ1-5|.|TRBV2|.
ASSEESGWGQPQH
>TRBJ2-3|.|TRBV11-3|.
ASSLGAGTQY
>TRBJ1-3|TRBD1|TRBV10-3|.
AIGGRTGGGGNTIY
>TRBJ2-6|.|TRBV28|.
ASSTRRTVSGANVLT
>TRBJ2-7|.|TRBV5-4|.
ASSFGSSYEQY
>TRBJ1-5|.|TRBV19|.
ASSIDRGGNQPQH
>TRBJ2-1|.|TRBV5-1|once
ASSLEGVPYNEQF
>TRBJ2-1|TRBD2|TRBV3-1/TRBV3-2|.
ASSQGLAGVSYNEQF
>TRBJ2-7|.|TRBV19|many
ASSSAYEQY
>TRBJ2-2|.|TRBV5-8|.
ASSRQSANTGELF
>TRBJ2-7|TRBD2|TRBV28|.
ASSFRLYIAGDLSLKYEQY
>TRBJ2-5|TRBD1|TRBV29-1|.
SVRDRGGEQETQY
>TRBJ2-5|.|TRBV4-1|.
ASSPGTREETQY
>TRBJ1-5|TRBD1|TRBV6-5|.
ASSNQGANQPQH
>TRBJ2-3|.|TRBV7-9|.
ASSLSQGTDTQY
>TRBJ2-1|TRBD1|TRBV24-1|.
ATSVAGQGLNEQF
>TRBJ1-4|.|TRBV3-1/TRBV3-2|.
ASSQEGGEREKLF
>TRBJ2-5|TRBD2|TRBV7-2|.
ASRLAGVETQY
>TRBJ2-1|.|TRBV10-1|.
ASSAGNEQF
>TRBJ2-1|TRBD2|TRBV5-1|.
ASSPRGGGIYNEQF
>TRBJ2-3|.|TRBV3-1/TRBV3-2|.
ASSQGPQSTDTQY
>TRBJ2-5|TRBD2|TRBV6-5|.
ASRGGRGETQY
>TRBJ1-5|TRBD1|TRBV30|.
AWKGQGVQPQH
>TRBJ1-1|.|TRBV6-6|.
ASSPPGLDVAF
>TRBJ2-4|.|TRBV3-1/TRBV3-2|.
ASSSLGQGGSIQY
>TRBJ1-3|.|TRBV29-1|.
SAERISGNTIY
>TRBJ1-1|TRBD1|TRBV2|.
ASGLTGATEAF
>TRBJ2-1|TRBD1|TRBV6-2/TRBV6-3|.
ASSFLDRAYNEQF
>TRBJ2-1|.|TRBV28|.
ASSGTPRRNEQF
>TRBJ1-5|.|TRBV7-9|.
ASSYMDNNQPQH
>TRBJ1-2|.|TRBV28|.
ASSLRSGIGANYGYT